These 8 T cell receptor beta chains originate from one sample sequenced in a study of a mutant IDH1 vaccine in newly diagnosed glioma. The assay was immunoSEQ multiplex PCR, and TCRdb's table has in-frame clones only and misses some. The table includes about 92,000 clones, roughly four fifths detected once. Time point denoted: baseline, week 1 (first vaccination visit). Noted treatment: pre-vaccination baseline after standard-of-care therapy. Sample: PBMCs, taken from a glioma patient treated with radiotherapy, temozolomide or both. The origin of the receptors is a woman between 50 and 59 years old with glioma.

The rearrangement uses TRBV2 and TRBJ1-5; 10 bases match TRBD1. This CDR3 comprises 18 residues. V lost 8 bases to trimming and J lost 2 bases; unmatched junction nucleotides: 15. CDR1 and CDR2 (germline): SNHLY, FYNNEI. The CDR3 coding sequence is TGTGCCAGCTCCTTTTCGGGACAGGGGACGATGGGCAATCAGCCCCAGCATTTT. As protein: CASSFSGQGTMGNQPQHF.

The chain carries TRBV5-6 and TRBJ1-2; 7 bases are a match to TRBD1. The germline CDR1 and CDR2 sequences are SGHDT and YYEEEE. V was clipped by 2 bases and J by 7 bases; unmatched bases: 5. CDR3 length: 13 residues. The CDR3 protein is CASSLWSGGGYTF. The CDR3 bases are TGTGCCAGCAGCTTATGGTCAGGGGGTGGCTACACCTTC.

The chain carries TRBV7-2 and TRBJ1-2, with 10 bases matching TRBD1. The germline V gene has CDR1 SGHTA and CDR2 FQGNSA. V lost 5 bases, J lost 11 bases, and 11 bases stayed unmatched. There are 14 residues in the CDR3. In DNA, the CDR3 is TGTGCCAGCAGCAAACGTCCCGGGACAGGGGAGTACACCTTC. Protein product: CASSKRPGTGEYTF.

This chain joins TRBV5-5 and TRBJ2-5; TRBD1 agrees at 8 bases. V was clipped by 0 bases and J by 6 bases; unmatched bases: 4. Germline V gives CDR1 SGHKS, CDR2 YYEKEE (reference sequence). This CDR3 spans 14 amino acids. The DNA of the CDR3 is TGTGCCAGCAGCTTGGCCGGGACAGGAAAGACCCAGTACTTC. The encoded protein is CASSLAGTGKTQYF.

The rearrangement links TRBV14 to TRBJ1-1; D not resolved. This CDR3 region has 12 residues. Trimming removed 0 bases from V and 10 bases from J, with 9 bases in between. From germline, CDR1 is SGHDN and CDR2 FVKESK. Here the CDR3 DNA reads TGTGCCAGCAGCCAAGATAAACGGGGAGCTTTCTTT. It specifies CASSQDKRGAFF.

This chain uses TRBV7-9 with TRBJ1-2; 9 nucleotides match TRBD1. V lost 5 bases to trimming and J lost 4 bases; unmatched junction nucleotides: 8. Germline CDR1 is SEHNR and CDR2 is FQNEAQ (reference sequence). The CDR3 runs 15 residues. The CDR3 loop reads CASSPTGTGIYGYTF. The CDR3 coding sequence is TGTGCCAGCAGCCCTACCGGGACAGGGATCTATGGCTACACCTTC.

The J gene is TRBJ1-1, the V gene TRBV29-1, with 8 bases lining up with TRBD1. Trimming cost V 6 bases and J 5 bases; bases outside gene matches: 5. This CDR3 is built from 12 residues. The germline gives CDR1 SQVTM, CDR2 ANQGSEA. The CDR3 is CSVAGGFTEAFF. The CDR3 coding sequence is TGCAGCGTCGCAGGGGGCTTTACTGAAGCTTTCTTT.

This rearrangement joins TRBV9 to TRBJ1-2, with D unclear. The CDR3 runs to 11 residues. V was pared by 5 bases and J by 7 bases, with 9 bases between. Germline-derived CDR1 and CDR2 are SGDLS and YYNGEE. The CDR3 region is CASRALGGYTF. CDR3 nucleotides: TGTGCCAGCAGGGCCCTGGGTGGCTACACCTTC.